The entry below gives a single TCR beta chain sequence along with its context. The source of the sample is a study of blood T cells in healthy people across ages. Germline CDR1 and CDR2: SGHTA and FQGNSA. The CDR3 runs to 13 residues. Trimming removed 6 bases at V and 2 bases at J, with 10 bases between. Combining a sample-barcoded 5' primer with a J-beta primer mix, a second PCR ran for roughly 6 to 12 cycles. Each CDR3 protein is one row after TCRdb ran MiXCR on the 5' RACE reads. In the table there are hundreds of thousands of distinct CDR3 sequences, roughly 60% of which are singletons. The specimen was blood. The chain uses TRBV7-2 and TRBJ2-5, with D unclear. This receptor was obtained from a man aged 30-40 years in good health. The CDR3 DNA reads as TGTGCCAGCAGTTTTACACAGCAAGAGACCCAGTACTTC. It translates to CASSFTQQETQYF.